This T cell receptor (beta chain) is from a study of cytomegalovirus exposure and HLA in healthy donors (dated by TCRdb to the late 2010s). Turning to the overall study: An earlier analysis of more than 550 of the donors reported 276 Gb of sequence data and 95 million to 130 million unique TCR beta sequences obtained from some 170 million T cells. An early release covering over 500 HLA-typed donors comprised about 310 gigabases of sequencing data and tens of millions of unique TCR sequences. Among the roughly 400 genotyped donors, about 83% belonged to the genetic ancestry cluster associated with self-reported Caucasian donors. The study was designed to test whether signatures of past pathogen exposure could be identified by cataloging public T cell receptors. The study profiled the T cell repertoires of fewer than 850 subjects by immunosequencing and related them to cytomegalovirus serostatus. Besides the first cohort of some 670 subjects, a separate validation cohort made up of 90 to 150 different subjects was used. To predict cytomegalovirus infection status, the study combined high-throughput TCR immunosequencing, statistical association of individual TCRs with disease status, and machine learning. To study patterns of TCR occurrence, a later analysis re-analyzed previously published TCR beta repertoires from 666 donors and added high-resolution HLA genotyping. Rather than using new phenotypic data, the later analysis identified candidate immune exposures from TCR beta sequences and from how often those sequences occurred across donors. An earlier analysis of approximately 630 of the donors applied high-throughput TCR beta sequencing to assess whether each TCR beta V gene segment acted as functional or pseudogenic. Donor age, sex, ethnicity and CMV serostatus were compiled alongside the repertoire data. A later genetic analysis used genome-wide SNP genotypes for about 65% of the 666 donors, treating that subset as a discovery cohort. Every repertoire in the discovery cohort had been generated on one and the same sequencing platform. HLA typing covered class I and class II loci at four-digit resolution. Typing coverage varied by locus: about 629-640 donors for A, B, C, DRB1 and DQB1; around 560 for DQA1; more than 600 for DPA1; roughly 450 for DPB1. About five DR-DQ haplotypes were treated as single units for association and clustering because of strong linkage in the cohort. Among about 390 genotyped donors of the cohort, an average of about 240,000 unique TCR beta nucleotide sequences were sequenced per donor, around 18% of them non-productive.

Here is what the overall study found, with its caveats: A cluster of highly shared sequence variants was judged likely to be a technical artifact of the sequencing pipeline. The study gave a list of roughly 150 TCR beta chains associated with cytomegalovirus. While some public TCRs were present in many individuals, most TCR sequences turned up only very rarely across donors. Three of the identified cytomegalovirus-associated TCR beta chains were confirmed in vitro to be specific for cytomegalovirus antigens. Assigning TCR associations to individual alleles was difficult when HLA alleles, especially DR and DQ, strongly co-occurred. Some IMGT-functional V segments, including TRBV6-2 and TRBV6-3, could not be told apart with the 87-base-pair reads, so those segments were excluded. The presence/absence analyses assumed that sequencing depth was roughly uniform across donors, and that assumption may not be true. According to a later analysis, TCR association rates differed among HLA loci, with DRB1 alleles showing the most associated TCRs and HLA-C alleles showing the fewest. In a later analysis, several top co-occurrence clusters were reported to appear linked to parvovirus B19, influenza, CMV and Epstein-Barr virus. At a false discovery rate of 0.05, a later analysis linked about 16,000 TCR beta sequences to specific HLA alleles. CMV serostatus was the only immune exposure information available for the cohort. Compared with equally common non-associated chains, HLA-associated TCR beta chains in a later analysis were more clonally expanded and had lower generation probabilities. In an earlier analysis of some 500 of the donors, most TCR beta V segments were observed in productive rearrangements about 87% or about 30% of the time, broadly matching IMGT annotations. Compared with the roughly 710-donor mean, donors in an Asian-associated ancestry cluster had fewer N-insertions in productive TCRs, according to a later genetic analysis. Because counts were too low, seventeen rarely observed V segments, including chromosome 9 orphons, were excluded from the earlier analysis of 587 of the donors. In a later genetic analysis, a missense DCLRE1C variant was associated with V-gene and J-gene trimming of TCR beta chains, and the association was replicated in an independent cohort. Because HLA typing was missing for some donors at each locus, association tests included only the typed subset. Linkage disequilibrium might explain the correlated functional status among segregating V segments, but an unknown experimental factor could not be excluded. The cohort was sequenced for TCR beta chains only, and without alpha or paired-chain data the features that could be detected were limited. A further reported finding was that TCR beta sequences accurately predicted the HLA-A and HLA-B alleles for most subjects in the first cohort. Cytomegalovirus status was reported to be diagnosed by the classifier with high specificity and sensitivity in both the original and validation cohorts. According to the authors, the approach could potentially be generalized to other disease states and immunological phenotypes. Most CMV-associated TCR beta chains appeared to be HLA-restricted in a later analysis, and the HLA associations seemed to be driven largely by CMV exposure.

Libraries were prepared through the immunoSEQ multiplex PCR assay. The multiplex PCR relied on a mix of 60 forward primers for TCR Vbeta segments and 13 reverse primers for TCR Jbeta segments. A multiplex PCR assay on genomic DNA amplified the CDR3 region of rearranged TCR beta genes. Amplified TCR beta libraries were sequenced as 87-base-pair reads on the Illumina HiSeq System. As for the authors' bioinformatics: A later analysis counted approximately 76 million unique TCR beta chains across the 690 or so repertoires, and roughly 10 million of these chains were shared by at least two donors. To remove PCR and sequencing errors, raw reads were error-corrected and collapsed into unique sequences using a nearest-neighbor algorithm that merged closely related sequences. To assign V, D and J gene segments, CDR3 sequences were aligned to IMGT reference sequences. For a sequence to be retained, a match of at least six nucleotides was required to both a V gene segment and a J gene segment. Rearrangements were classified as productive when the CDR3 lacked stop codons and remained in frame with V and J, and all other rearrangements were classified as non-productive. CDR3 was defined by IMGT convention, running from the second conserved V-encoded cysteine to the conserved J-encoded phenylalanine. The earlier analysis of about 500 of the donors excluded sequences that lacked an unambiguous match to a single V gene segment. An earlier analysis of several hundred of the donors called V segments functional above 56.7% productive rearrangements and segregating when the between-donor standard deviation exceeded 5%. A statistical classification framework was built for diagnosing cytomegalovirus status from the catalog of TCR beta chain sequences. In a later analysis, TCR nucleotide sequences were compared against IMGT/GENE-DB human TR gene sequences so that V and J genes could be assigned. In a later analysis, CDR3 sequences and most-parsimonious VDJ recombination scenarios were assigned using the TCRdist pipeline. In a later analysis, every TCR beta chain was defined by the combination of its CDR3 amino acid sequence and its V-gene family, and reads without a unique V-gene family were dropped. A later analysis removed several hundred highly shared, low-generation-probability nucleotide sequences to deal with suspected cross-contamination and a sequencing artifact. A later analysis calculated a clonal expansion index for each public chain from normalized within-repertoire ranks of inferred template counts. Generation probabilities in a later analysis came from a VDJ recombination model fitted to out-of-frame rearrangements, and those results were checked against IGoR. In a later analysis, TCR-TCR, TCR-HLA and TCR-CMV co-occurrence was scored with hypergeometric tests, and a repertoire-size bias correction was applied to TCR pairs. In a later analysis, false discovery rates were estimated by permuting HLA or CMV assignments 20 times. In a later analysis, co-occurring TCRs were grouped using DBSCAN, and TCRdist sequence similarity was added for clustering within HLA-allele-positive subsets. Repertoires with fewer than 30,000 or more than 120,000 public chains were left out of co-occurrence clustering, as were a few repertoires with anomalous nucleotide sharing. Drawn from immuneACCESS, this table holds only the in-frame rearrangements with V and J called that TCRdb kept. Clones are partly lost; checked studies trace under half to an unresolved V gene and leave the rest unexplained. That table gives V, J and clone size, and the DNA gave D and trimming. This sample holds about 160,000 clones; 82% were observed only once. Roughly 10% of the sample comes from the top ten.

After removal of 1 base from V and 6 bases from J, the junction retains 9 bases not matched to a gene. CDR1 and CDR2, per the germline V gene, are SGHTA and FQGTGA. The CDR3 starts with the cysteine, ends with the phenylalanine, and has 17 residues. The only DNA kept is the CDR3, 51 bases in frame from the first base. This clone was counted once. What antigen it recognizes has not been identified. There are no base qualities to consult, and no much larger clone falls within one base. The cohort was made up of hundreds of healthy bone marrow donors. All cohort members were sampled while nominally healthy, although unrecorded immune exposures were likely present. The donor tested CMV seropositive and was one of the 289 seropositive cohort members. Every donor gave a peripheral blood sample, and the peripheral blood mononuclear cells from that sample were used for TCR beta sequencing. The Qiagen DNeasy Blood Extraction Kit was used to extract genomic DNA from the blood cell samples.

The sequence is built from TRBV7-3 and TRBJ2-3, with 11 junctional bases fitting TRBD2. Sequencing was done on a sample of PBMCs. The receptor was isolated from a man aged 45-60 years in good health and CMV-seropositive. The DNA is TGTGCCAGCAGCTTAAATCTAGCGGGGGGCCCCGGGGATACGCAGTATTTT. This yields the protein CASSLNLAGGPGDTQYF.